This TCR beta chain appears in the sequencing data of a study of T cell responses to AZD1222 COVID-19 vaccine. Sequencing used immunoSEQ multiplex PCR; TCRdb keeps in-frame clones, though not all of them. The sample consists of 100,000 to 150,000 clones, about 89% of them appearing once. The sequence derives from an adult who received the AZD1222 COVID-19 vaccine. The sample here was peripheral blood, taken 28 days after the second AZD1222 dose.

The CDR3 loop reads CATRGVLTEAFF. CDR3 coding DNA: TGTGCCACCAGGGGGGTGCTCACTGAAGCTTTCTTT. The chain carries TRBV15 and TRBJ1-1, with D perhaps TRBD1 (5 bases). Germline lookup yields CDR1 LNHNV and CDR2 YYDKDF (reference sequence). This CDR3 has 12 amino acids. Between the trimmed V and J ends, which lost 6 bases and 4 bases, there was a span of 9 bases.